The next 32 T cell receptor beta chains were all read from a single sample in a study of T cell clonality in common variable immunodeficiency. This table comes from immunoSEQ multiplex PCR, and its TCRdb copy is limited to in-frame clones, with some not included. Observed in the sample are some 60,000 clones, none of them singletons. The material sequenced was peripheral blood mononuclear cells. The origin of the receptors is a person between 18 and 75 years old in good health.

This clone has at least ten counts. The CDR3 end lies 3 residues beyond the end of the read and is filled in from the germline J gene. The J gene is TRBJ2-5, the V gene TRBV6-1; D remains ambiguous. Trimming cost V 3 bases and J 1 base, with 3 bases left between them. This CDR3 contains 12 residues. Germline lookup yields CDR1 MNHNS and CDR2 SASEGT. CDR3 protein: CASSDLQETQYF. The sequenced part of the CDR3 DNA is TGTGCCAGCAGTGACCTCCAAGAGACC.

This clone has a count of ten or more. The CDR3 extends 3 residues past the end of the read, so its final part is completed from the germline J gene. This chain links TRBV28 with TRBJ2-7, with a weak D call TRBD2 (7 bases). The V gene's germline CDR1 is MDHEN and CDR2 SYDVKM. This CDR3 is built from 14 residues. The V end lost 3 bases, the J end lost 5 bases, and 14 bases lay between the germline ends. CDR3 loop: CASSFWTGGHEQYF. The covered CDR3 bases are TGTGCCAGCAGTTTTTGGACGGGGGGCCACGAG. Using reference TRBV28 and TRBJ2-7 for the parts outside the CDR3, the full variable domain is DVKVTQSSRYLVKRTGEKVFLECVQDMDHENMFWYRQDPGLGLRLIYFSYDVKMKEKGDIPEGYSVSREKKERFSLILESASTNQTSMYLCASSFWTGGHEQYFGPGTRLTVT.

This clone occurred many times. The read comes to an end 3 residues before the CDR3 does, leaving the germline J gene to fill in the end. The same CDR3 can be traced to other DNA sequences in this sample. The rearrangement uses TRBV7-2 and TRBJ2-1, with D possibly TRBD2 on 5 matching bases. CDR1 and CDR2 (germline): SGHTA, FQGNSA. CDR3 length: 13 residues. V lost 5 bases, J lost 7 bases, and 12 bases lay in between. The part of the CDR3 DNA that was read is TGTGCCAGCAGCCCTTATCTAGCAAATGAG. Translation gives CASSPYLANE. The full CDR3 protein reads CASSPYLANEQFF.

Details on this clone: The read ends 3 residues early relative to the CDR3; the germline J gene fills the gap. The chain couples TRBV18 to TRBJ2-7; TRBD1 matches 10 bases. Germline V gene data show CDR1 as KGHSH and CDR2 as LQKENI. CDR3 size: 13 residues. J gave up 6 bases and V 6 bases, and 5 bases lay outside the gene matches. The CDR3 loop reads CASSPGDRGEQYF. The CDR3 DNA, read in part, is TGTGCCAGCTCGCCGGGGGACAGGGGCGAG.

At least ten counts were recorded for this clone. From the germline J gene comes the end of the CDR3, since the read stops 3 residues before it. The rearrangement joins TRBV7-3 to TRBJ2-3; 9 nucleotides match TRBD2. V lost 4 bases to trimming and J lost 6 bases; unmatched junction nucleotides: 5. Germline values: CDR1 SGHTA, CDR2 FQGTGA. The CDR3 runs 14 residues. This CDR3 reads CASSSGLASDTQYF. The DNA read from the CDR3 is TGTGCCAGCAGCTCCGGACTAGCGTCTGATACG.

Many counts were recorded for this clone. The CDR3 goes on 3 residues after the read ends, and that part is filled in from the germline J gene. V and J are TRBV20-1 and TRBJ2-1, with TRBD2 matching over 10 bases. CDR3 length equals 18 residues. Germline CDR1 DFQATT, CDR2 SNEGSKA (reference sequence). V shed 0 bases, J shed 2 bases, and the junction held 10 bases outside the gene matches. The CDR3 bases that were read are TGCAGTGCTAGAGATCAGGGTAGCGGGAGGTCCCCCTACAATGAG. It codes for CSARDQGSGRSPYNE. The CDR3 as a whole reads CSARDQGSGRSPYNEQFF.

As for this clone: The CDR3 is cut off 3 residues early in the read; its end comes from the germline J gene. The chain uses TRBV19 and TRBJ1-2, with 7 bases that match TRBD1. Germline loops: CDR1 LNHDA, CDR2 SQIVND (reference sequence). This CDR3 is 12 amino acids long. The DNA read from the CDR3 is TGTGCCAGTAGATCTTCGGGACAGAAC. Protein product: CASRSSGQN. The whole CDR3 sequence is CASRSSGQNYTF.

This clone was found a few times. The sequenced fragment ends 3 residues before the CDR3 boundary, so the rest is inferred from the germline J gene. The J gene is TRBJ2-2, the V gene TRBV30; D is unresolved. Germline assignment: CDR1 GTSNPN and CDR2 SVGIG (reference sequence). CDR3 length: 13 amino acids. Trimming pared 2 bases from V and 4 bases from J, leaving 8 bases between. The sequenced part of the CDR3 DNA is TGTGCCTGGAGTCTGGGCAGCACCGGGGAG. Translation gives CAWSLGSTGE. The whole CDR3 protein is CAWSLGSTGELFF.

This clone has ten or more counts. The read falls 3 residues short of the CDR3 end, and the missing part is taken from the germline J gene. The chain couples TRBV19 to TRBJ1-4; TRBD1 aligns across 9 bases. The junction had 6 bases not matched to a gene; V was cut back by 5 bases and J by 5 bases. The CDR3 consists of 15 residues. CDR1 is LNHDA, CDR2 SQIVND, per germline (reference sequence). The CDR3 reads CASSDSGTGNEKLFF. The sequenced CDR3 bases are TGTGCCAGTAGTGATTCCGGGACAGGGAATGAAAAA.

This clone was detected ten times or more. The CDR3 extends 3 residues past the end of the read, so its final part is completed from the germline J gene. At the DNA level, this CDR3 is encoded by other sequences in the same sample as well. The genes are TRBV10-3 and TRBJ2-2, with 7 positions matching TRBD2. The trim removed 4 bases at V and 2 bases at J, leaving 7 bases unmatched. The CDR3 spans 16 residues. The germline CDR1 and CDR2 sequences are ENHRY and SYGVKD. The CDR3 reads CAISAEASGNTGELFF. The DNA read from the CDR3 is TGTGCCATCAGTGCAGAGGCTAGCGGAAACACCGGGGAG.

Ten or more counts support this clone. Partial CDR3 DNA: TGCGCCAGCAGCACAGGGACTAGCGGGAATGAG. Residues: CASSTGTSGNE. The entire CDR3 reads CASSTGTSGNEQFF. The chain joins TRBV5-1 to TRBJ2-1; 12 bases are a match to TRBD2. The read terminates 3 residues ahead of where the CDR3 ends, so the germline J gene completes it. In germline, CDR1 is SGHRS, CDR2 YFSETQ. There are 14 residues in the CDR3. Trimming at V came to 4 bases and at J to 7 bases, leaving 3 bases not matched to a gene.

This clone was found a few times. The read finishes 3 residues shy of the CDR3 end, and the germline J gene is used to complete it. V is TRBV10-2 and J is TRBJ2-1; TRBD2 matches 12 bases. The germline V gene encodes CDR1 WSHSY and CDR2 SAAADI. The CDR3 is 17 amino acids. After removal of 3 bases from V and 2 bases from J, the junction contained 5 bases not matched to a gene. The part of the CDR3 DNA that was read is TGCGCCAGCAGTGATCTGGCTAGCGGGAGGGCCTACAATGAG. It encodes CASSDLASGRAYNE. The complete CDR3 reads CASSDLASGRAYNEQFF.

This clone was counted many times. The CDR3 goes on 3 residues after the read ends, and that part is filled in from the germline J gene. The rearrangement uses TRBV19 and TRBJ2-6; 12 nucleotides match TRBD1. The CDR3 covers 17 residues. Trimming removed 3 bases from V and 4 bases from J; junction bases left unmatched: 4. The germline V gene encodes CDR1 LNHDA and CDR2 SQIVND (reference sequence). The CDR3 loop reads CASSMLGQGAGANVLTF. Partial CDR3 DNA: TGTGCCAGTAGTATGTTGGGACAGGGGGCCGGGGCCAACGTC.

This clone was observed many times. Coverage ceases 3 residues before the CDR3 finishes, and the germline J gene fills in the end. The chain uses TRBV20-1 and TRBJ2-3; 8 bases match TRBD2. Germline trimming cut 1 base from V and 6 bases from J; bases unmatched to any gene: 6. CDR3 length equals 14 residues. The germline gives CDR1 DFQATT, CDR2 SNEGSKA (reference sequence). The DNA read from the CDR3 is TGCAGTGCTAGAGGTAGCGGGGTGGGCGATACG. This encodes CSARGSGVGDT. The entire CDR3 reads CSARGSGVGDTQYF.

This clone has a count of ten or more. The sequence runs out 3 residues before the end of the CDR3; the remainder is reconstructed from the germline J gene. V gene TRBV5-1 combines with J gene TRBJ2-1; the D gene is possibly TRBD2 (7 bases). This CDR3 comprises 16 residues. Trimming took off 0 bases at V and 0 bases at J, with 10 bases between the two ends. Germline V gene lookup returns CDR1 SGHRS and CDR2 YFSETQ. CDR3 DNA (partial): TGCGCCAGCAGCTTGGGGGGGGGCACCTCCTACAATGAG. Amino acids: CASSLGGGTSYNE. In full, the CDR3 reads CASSLGGGTSYNEQFF.

This clone has a handful of counts. The read stops 3 residues short of the end of the CDR3; the missing end is completed from the germline J gene. This chain joins TRBV7-8 and TRBJ2-3; no definite D call. The length of the CDR3 is 15 residues. V shed 3 bases and J shed 0 bases, with 10 bases lying between them. Germline V lookup: CDR1 SGHVS, CDR2 FQNEAQ. Partial CDR3 DNA: TGTGCCAGCAGCTTTTCCTGGCCAAGCACAGATACG. Translation: CASSFSWPSTDT. In full, the CDR3 is CASSFSWPSTDTQYF.

Many counts were recorded for this clone. The sequenced fragment ends 3 residues before the CDR3 boundary, so the rest is inferred from the germline J gene. The chain joins TRBV5-1 to TRBJ1-6; the D is unclear. V lost 0 bases and J 7 bases, leaving 8 bases between the germline ends. Germline values: CDR1 SGHRS, CDR2 YFSETQ. This CDR3 contains 14 residues. CDR3 loop: CASSLAQKNSPLHF. The CDR3 DNA, read in part, is TGCGCCAGCAGCTTGGCTCAGAAGAATTCACCC.

This clone was seen repeatedly, ten times or more. With the read ending 3 residues before the CDR3 end, the germline J gene is used to fill in that end. The chain employs TRBV6-2 or TRBV6-3 and TRBJ2-5, with TRBD2 matching 13 bases. The CDR3 loop spans 17 amino acids. The V segment lost 0 bases and the J segment 4 bases; nucleotides outside the gene matches: 5. Germline V gives CDR1 MNHEY, CDR2 SVGEGT. The part of the CDR3 DNA that was read is TGTGCCAGCAGTTACTCGACTAGCGGGAGGAGGGGAGAGACC. As protein: CASSYSTSGRRGET. The complete CDR3 sequence is CASSYSTSGRRGETQYF.

Comment on this clone: The read ends 3 residues before the CDR3 terminus; that terminus is restored from the germline J gene. The rearrangement joins TRBV7-9 to TRBJ1-2; possibly TRBD1 for D (6 bases). The germline CDR1 and CDR2 sequences are SEHNR and FQNEAQ (reference sequence). The CDR3 length is 15 residues. The CDR3 here is CASSPPGDRLYDYTF. The part of the CDR3 DNA that was read is TGTGCCAGCAGCCCACCAGGGGATAGGCTTTACGAC.

Notes on this clone: The CDR3 extends 3 residues past the end of the read, so its final part is completed from the germline J gene. The rearrangement uses TRBV29-1 and TRBJ2-7; 13 bases map to TRBD2. The CDR3 has 15 amino acids. Unmatched junction bases numbered 4, after V lost 3 bases and J lost 2 bases. Germline CDR1 and CDR2: SQVTM and ANQGSEA. CDR3 sequence reads: CSVDLGLAGTYEQYF. The sequenced CDR3 bases are TGCAGCGTTGACCTGGGACTAGCGGGGACCTACGAG.

This clone was detected many times. From the germline J gene comes the end of the CDR3, since the read stops 3 residues before it. The chain uses TRBV6-1 and TRBJ2-5, with 13 bases that match TRBD2. Germline CDR1 reads MNHNS; CDR2 reads SASEGT. The CDR3 sequence is 16 residues long. Trimming cost V 4 bases and J 1 base; bases outside gene matches: 3. CDR3 DNA, as far as it was read: TGTGCCAGCAGTGGAACTAGCGGGAGGGTCCAAGAGACC. It yields the protein CASSGTSGRVQET. The full CDR3 protein is CASSGTSGRVQETQYF.

This clone was recorded many times. The CDR3 extends 3 residues past the end of the read, so its final part is completed from the germline J gene. The chain recombines TRBV7-8 with TRBJ2-1, with D possibly being TRBD2 (5 bases). V shed 7 bases and J shed 1 base, with 17 bases lying between them. The CDR3 totals 16 residues. The germline CDR1 and CDR2 sequences are SGHVS and FQNEAQ. The covered CDR3 bases are TGTGCCAGCACCCCGGTCGGGGTGAGGTCCTACAATGAG. Protein sequence: CASTPVGVRSYNE. The full CDR3 reads CASTPVGVRSYNEQFF.

At least ten counts were recorded for this clone. The read ends 3 residues early relative to the CDR3; the germline J gene fills the gap. The chain uses TRBV20-1 and TRBJ2-1, with D possibly matching TRBD2 (6 bases). V was trimmed by 4 bases and J by 4 bases, leaving 11 bases between them. From germline, CDR1 is DFQATT and CDR2 SNEGSKA (reference sequence). The length of the CDR3 is 13 residues. The part of the CDR3 DNA that was read is TGCAGTGCTATCACTAGCCAGTACAATGAG. Amino acid sequence: CSAITSQYNE. The complete CDR3 sequence is CSAITSQYNEQFF.

This clone appeared many times. The observed sequence ends 3 residues before the CDR3 terminus, with the missing tail filled in from the germline J gene. This chain joins TRBV20-1 and TRBJ1-1, with 8 bases aligning to TRBD1. The CDR3 is 12 amino acids. Germline-derived CDR1 and CDR2 are DFQATT and SNEGSKA (reference sequence). The ends lost 5 bases at V and 6 bases at J; junction bases unmatched: 5. The CDR3 reads CSAGGQGAEAFF. The CDR3 DNA, read in part, is TGCAGTGCTGGCGGACAGGGCGCTGAA.

This clone was counted at least ten times. With the read ending 3 residues before the CDR3 end, the germline J gene is used to fill in that end. This chain joins TRBV5-4 and TRBJ2-7; 10 nucleotides line up with TRBD1. CDR3 length equals 15 residues. Germline loops: CDR1 SGHNT, CDR2 YYREEE (reference sequence). Trimming cost V 7 bases and J 5 bases; bases outside gene matches: 12. CDR3 sequence reads: CASRPFGTGVHEQYF. The CDR3 DNA, read in part, is TGTGCCAGCCGCCCGTTCGGGACAGGGGTTCACGAG.

This clone was seen repeatedly, ten times or more. The CDR3 extends 3 residues past the end of the read, so its final part is completed from the germline J gene. The chain is built from TRBV9 and TRBJ2-3; D perhaps matches TRBD1 (6 bases). CDR3 size: 12 residues. Trimming pared 0 bases from V and 8 bases from J, leaving 7 bases between. Germline CDR1 reads SGDLS; CDR2 reads YYNGEE. The sequenced CDR3 bases are TGTGCCAGCAGCGTAGCAGGGGCTACG. It is translated as CASSVAGAT. The whole CDR3 sequence reads CASSVAGATQYF.

This clone has ten or more counts. The read terminates 3 residues ahead of where the CDR3 ends, so the germline J gene completes it. The same CDR3 arises from other DNA sequences in this sample as well. The chain combines TRBV5-6 with TRBJ1-1; 7 nucleotides agree with TRBD1. The trim removed 4 bases at V and 0 bases at J, leaving 6 bases unmatched. The CDR3 loop spans 15 amino acids. In germline, CDR1 is SGHDT, CDR2 YYEEEE. CDR3 amino acids: CASSLYRGMNTEAFF. Partial CDR3 DNA: TGTGCCAGCAGCCTGTACAGGGGTATGAACACTGAA.

At least ten counts were recorded for this clone. The read stops 3 residues short of the end of the CDR3; the missing end is completed from the germline J gene. The chain has TRBV5-1 and TRBJ1-5, with 8 bases lining up with TRBD1. The CDR3 runs to 14 residues. Germline lookup yields CDR1 SGHRS and CDR2 YFSETQ. V was pared by 4 bases and J by 6 bases, with 6 bases of the junction left unmatched. The sequenced CDR3 bases are TGCGCCAGCAGCGCTGGACAGGGCGGTCAGCCC. It translates to CASSAGQGGQP. Given in full, the CDR3 is CASSAGQGGQPQHF.

This clone appeared many times. The CDR3 end lies 3 residues beyond the end of the read and is filled in from the germline J gene. The genes are TRBV5-1 and TRBJ2-3; 15 nucleotides align to TRBD2. J gave up 5 bases and V 2 bases, and 3 bases lay outside the gene matches. The CDR3 is 16 residues long. In germline, CDR1 is SGHRS, CDR2 YFSETQ. The sequenced CDR3 bases are TGCGCCAGCAGCTTCGGACTAGCGGGAGGGGGAGATACG. Translated: CASSFGLAGGGDT. The whole CDR3 sequence reads CASSFGLAGGGDTQYF.

This clone was seen at least ten times. With the read ending 3 residues before the CDR3 end, the germline J gene is used to fill in that end. The chain carries TRBV20-1 and TRBJ1-6; D ambiguous. This CDR3 has 16 residues. CDR1 is DFQATT, CDR2 SNEGSKA, per germline (reference sequence). The V and J ends lost 0 bases and 9 bases respectively, with 18 bases between them. The CDR3 loop reads CSARDLERVISSPLHF. The CDR3 bases that were read are TGCAGTGCTAGAGACTTGGAACGGGTTATTAGTTCACCC.

Concerning this clone itself: The read finishes 3 residues shy of the CDR3 end, and the germline J gene is used to complete it. The V call is TRBV2, the J call TRBJ1-1; perhaps TRBD1 as D (5 bases). Germline CDR1 reads SNHLY; CDR2 reads FYNNEI. The CDR3 spans 15 residues. Trimming removed 5 bases at V and 0 bases at J, with 13 bases between. The CDR3 bases that were read are TGTGCCAGCAGTTCGACGGGACTCTTGAACACTGAA. It translates to CASSSTGLLNTE. The complete CDR3 reads CASSSTGLLNTEAFF.

This clone was counted many times. The sequence runs out 3 residues before the end of the CDR3; the remainder is reconstructed from the germline J gene. V and J are TRBV19 and TRBJ2-7; 7 nucleotides line up with TRBD2. This CDR3 has 17 residues. The V gene's germline CDR1 is LNHDA and CDR2 SQIVND (reference sequence). With 3 bases clipped from V and 1 base from J, the junction kept 12 bases outside the gene matches. The chain's CDR3 is CASSIAWSSGESYEQYF. The covered CDR3 bases are TGTGCCAGTAGTATTGCGTGGTCTAGCGGAGAATCCTACGAG.